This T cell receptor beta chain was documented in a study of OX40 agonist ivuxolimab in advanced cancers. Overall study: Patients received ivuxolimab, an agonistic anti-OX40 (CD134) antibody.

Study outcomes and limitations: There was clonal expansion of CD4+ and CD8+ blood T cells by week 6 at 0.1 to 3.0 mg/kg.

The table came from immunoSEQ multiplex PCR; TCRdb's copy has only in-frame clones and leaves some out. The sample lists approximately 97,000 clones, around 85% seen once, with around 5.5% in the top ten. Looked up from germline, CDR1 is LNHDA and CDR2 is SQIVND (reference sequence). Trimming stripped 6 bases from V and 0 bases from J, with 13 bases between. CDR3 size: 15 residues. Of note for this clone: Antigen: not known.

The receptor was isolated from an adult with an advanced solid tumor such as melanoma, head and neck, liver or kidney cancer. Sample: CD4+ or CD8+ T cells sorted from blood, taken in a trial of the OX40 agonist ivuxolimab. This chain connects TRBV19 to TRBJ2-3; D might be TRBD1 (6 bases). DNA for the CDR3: TGTGCCAGTAGCAAGGGGGATTCGAGCACAGATACGCAGTATTTT. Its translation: CASSKGDSSTDTQYF.